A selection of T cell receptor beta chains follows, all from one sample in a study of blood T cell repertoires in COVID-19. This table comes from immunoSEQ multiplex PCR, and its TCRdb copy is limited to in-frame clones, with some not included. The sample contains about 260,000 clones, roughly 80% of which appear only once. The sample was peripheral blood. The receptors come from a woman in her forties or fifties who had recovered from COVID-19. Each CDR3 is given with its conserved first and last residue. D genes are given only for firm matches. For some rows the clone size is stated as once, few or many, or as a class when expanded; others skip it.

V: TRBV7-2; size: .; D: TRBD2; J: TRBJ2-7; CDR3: CASSLGSGGRYEQYF; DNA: TGTGCCAGCAGCTTAGGCAGCGGGGGGCGCTACGAGCAGTACTTC
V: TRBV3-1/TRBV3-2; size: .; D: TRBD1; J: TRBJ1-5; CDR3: CASSQTGQNQPQHF; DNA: TGTGCCAGCAGCCAAACGGGACAGAATCAGCCCCAGCATTTT
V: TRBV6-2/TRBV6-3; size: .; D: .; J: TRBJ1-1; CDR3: CASSLYRTITEAFF; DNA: TGTGCCAGCAGTTTGTACAGGACTATCACTGAAGCTTTCTTT
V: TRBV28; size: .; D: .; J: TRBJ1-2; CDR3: CASSTGSQGPYGYTF; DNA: TGTGCCAGCAGCACCGGCTCACAGGGCCCCTATGGCTACACCTTC
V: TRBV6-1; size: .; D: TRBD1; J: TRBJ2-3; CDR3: CASSEAGDRADTQYF; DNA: TGTGCCAGCAGTGAAGCGGGTGACAGGGCAGATACGCAGTATTTT
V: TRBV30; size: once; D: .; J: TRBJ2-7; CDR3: CAWSRGQTYEQYF; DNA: TGTGCCTGGAGTCGGGGACAAACCTACGAGCAGTACTTC
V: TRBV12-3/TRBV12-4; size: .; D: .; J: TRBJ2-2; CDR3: CASSQTGELFF; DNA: TGTGCCAGCAGTCAGACCGGGGAGCTGTTTTTT
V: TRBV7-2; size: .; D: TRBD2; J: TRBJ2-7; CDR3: CASSKRGLAGDYEQYF; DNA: TGTGCCAGCAGCAAACGGGGACTAGCGGGAGACTACGAGCAGTACTTC
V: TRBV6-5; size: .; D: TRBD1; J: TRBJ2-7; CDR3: CATRQGFHEQYF; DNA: TGTGCCACCCGACAGGGGTTCCACGAGCAGTACTTC
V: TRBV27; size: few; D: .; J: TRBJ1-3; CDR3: CASSRIAGPSGNTIYF; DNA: TGTGCCAGCAGCCGCATCGCAGGGCCGAGTGGAAACACCATATATTTT
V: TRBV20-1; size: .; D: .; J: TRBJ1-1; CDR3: CSAPDSAEAFF; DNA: TGCAGTGCCCCCGACAGCGCTGAAGCTTTCTTT
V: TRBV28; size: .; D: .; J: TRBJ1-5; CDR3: CASTPSDKIGNQPQHF; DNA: TGTGCCAGCACGCCATCGGACAAGATAGGCAATCAGCCCCAGCATTTT
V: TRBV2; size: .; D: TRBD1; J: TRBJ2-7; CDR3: CASKPGQGTYEQYF; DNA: TGTGCCAGCAAACCGGGACAGGGGACTTACGAGCAGTACTTC
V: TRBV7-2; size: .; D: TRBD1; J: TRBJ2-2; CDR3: CASSLAPDRVTGELFF; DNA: TGTGCCAGCAGCTTAGCCCCGGACAGGGTTACCGGGGAGCTGTTTTTT
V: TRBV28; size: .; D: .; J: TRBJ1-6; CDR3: CASSLGTGNSPLHF; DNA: TGTGCCAGCAGTTTAGGGACTGGGAATTCACCCCTCCACTTT
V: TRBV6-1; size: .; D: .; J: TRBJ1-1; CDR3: CASSEARIDTEAFF; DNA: TGTGCCAGCAGTGAAGCGCGAATAGACACTGAAGCTTTCTTT
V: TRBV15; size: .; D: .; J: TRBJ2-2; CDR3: CATSRDREGELFF; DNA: TGTGCCACCAGCAGAGACAGGGAAGGGGAGCTGTTTTTT
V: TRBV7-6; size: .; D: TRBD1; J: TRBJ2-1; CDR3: CASSRALAGTGGNHEQFF; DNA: TGTGCCAGCAGCCGAGCCCTAGCCGGGACAGGGGGCAACCATGAGCAGTTCTTC
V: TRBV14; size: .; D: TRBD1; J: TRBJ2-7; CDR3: CASRFSGGSSYEQYF; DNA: TGTGCCAGCAGGTTCTCAGGGGGCAGCTCCTACGAGCAGTACTTC
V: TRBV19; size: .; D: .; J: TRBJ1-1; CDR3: CASSRQVTLGTEAFF; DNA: TGTGCCAGTAGCCGACAGGTGACCTTGGGCACTGAAGCTTTCTTT
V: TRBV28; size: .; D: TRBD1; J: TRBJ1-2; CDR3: CASKTPGQGKRGYTF; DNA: TGTGCCAGCAAGACACCGGGACAGGGGAAGAGAGGCTACACCTTC
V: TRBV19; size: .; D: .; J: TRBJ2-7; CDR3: CASSIGGASYEQYF; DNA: TGTGCCAGTAGTATTGGGGGGGCCTCCTACGAGCAGTACTTC
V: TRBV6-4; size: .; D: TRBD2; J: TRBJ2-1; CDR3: CASSPSGGAIDEQFF; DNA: TGTGCCAGCAGTCCAAGCGGGGGGGCCATCGATGAGCAGTTCTTC
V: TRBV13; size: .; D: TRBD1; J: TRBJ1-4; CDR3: CASSFRRQGREEKLFF; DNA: TGTGCCAGCAGCTTCCGGCGACAGGGTCGAGAGGAAAAACTGTTTTTT
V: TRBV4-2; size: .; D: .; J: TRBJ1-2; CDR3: CASSQEVQGVYGYTF; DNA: TGTGCCAGCAGCCAAGAGGTTCAAGGAGTCTATGGCTACACCTTC
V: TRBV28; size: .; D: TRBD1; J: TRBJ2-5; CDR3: CASSLPRQGMGQETQYF; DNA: TGTGCCAGCAGTTTACCCAGACAGGGAATGGGCCAAGAGACCCAGTACTTC
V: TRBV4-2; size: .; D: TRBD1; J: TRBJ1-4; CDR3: CASSQDNVRQGGGEKLFF; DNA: TGTGCCAGCAGCCAAGATAACGTGAGACAGGGAGGTGGCGAAAAACTGTTTTTT
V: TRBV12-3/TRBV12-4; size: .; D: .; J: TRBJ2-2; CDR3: CASRAVIGELFF; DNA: TGTGCCAGCAGGGCAGTTATCGGGGAGCTGTTTTTT
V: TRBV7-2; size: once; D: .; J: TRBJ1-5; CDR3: CASSIGGARQPQHF; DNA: TGTGCCAGCAGCATCGGGGGGGCAAGACAGCCCCAGCATTTT
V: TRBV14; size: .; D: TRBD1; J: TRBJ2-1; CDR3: CASSQLGQSLGDEQFF; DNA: TGTGCCAGCAGCCAACTGGGACAGTCCCTGGGGGATGAGCAGTTCTTC
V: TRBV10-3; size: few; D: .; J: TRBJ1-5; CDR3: CAISDVSKTQHF; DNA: TGTGCCATCAGTGATGTGAGTAAGACCCAGCATTTT
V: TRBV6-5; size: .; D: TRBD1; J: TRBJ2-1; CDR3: CASRRQGYEQFF; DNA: TGTGCCAGCAGGAGACAGGGCTATGAGCAGTTCTTC
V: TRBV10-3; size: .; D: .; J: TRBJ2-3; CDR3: CAIKEAISTDTQYF; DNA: TGTGCCATCAAAGAGGCGATCAGCACAGATACGCAGTATTTT
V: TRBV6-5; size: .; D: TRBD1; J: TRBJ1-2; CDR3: CASSAQTGGGYGYTF; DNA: TGTGCCAGCAGCGCCCAGACAGGGGGCGGCTATGGCTACACCTTC
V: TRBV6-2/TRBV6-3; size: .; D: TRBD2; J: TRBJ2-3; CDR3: CASSQGTSGVSTDTQYF; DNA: TGTGCCAGCAGTCAGGGGACTAGCGGAGTAAGCACAGATACGCAGTATTTT
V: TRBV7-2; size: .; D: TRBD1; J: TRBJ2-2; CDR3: CASSQQGIVAGELFF; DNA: TGTGCCAGCAGCCAACAGGGGATAGTCGCCGGGGAGCTGTTTTTT
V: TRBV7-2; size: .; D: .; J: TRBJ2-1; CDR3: CASNSLGQFEQFF; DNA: TGTGCCAGCAACTCCCTGGGACAATTTGAGCAGTTCTTC
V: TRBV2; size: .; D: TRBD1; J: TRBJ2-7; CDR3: CASRPGQSSYEQYF; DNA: TGTGCCAGCAGACCGGGACAGAGCTCCTACGAGCAGTACTTC
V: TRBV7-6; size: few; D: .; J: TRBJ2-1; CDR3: CASSLVASTSNNEQFF; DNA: TGTGCCAGCAGCTTAGTGGCATCGACTTCCAACAATGAGCAGTTCTTC
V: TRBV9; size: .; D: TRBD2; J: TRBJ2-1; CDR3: CASSTGTSGNEQFF; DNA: TGTGCCAGCAGCACCGGGACTAGCGGCAATGAGCAGTTCTTC
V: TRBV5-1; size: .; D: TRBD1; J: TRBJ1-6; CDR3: CASSLRTGYMDSPLHF; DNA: TGCGCCAGCAGCTTACGGACAGGGTATATGGATTCACCCCTCCACTTT
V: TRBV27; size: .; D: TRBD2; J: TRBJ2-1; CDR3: CASSFPGLAVNEQFF; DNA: TGTGCCAGCAGTTTCCCGGGACTAGCCGTTAATGAGCAGTTCTTC
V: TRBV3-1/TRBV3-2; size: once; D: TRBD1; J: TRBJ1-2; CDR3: CASSQDWREYRDSNYGYTF; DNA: TGTGCCAGCAGCCAAGATTGGCGTGAGTACCGGGACAGTAACTATGGCTACACCTTC
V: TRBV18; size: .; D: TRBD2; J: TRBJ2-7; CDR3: CASSRASGTYEQYF; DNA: TGTGCCAGCTCCCGGGCTAGCGGAACCTACGAGCAGTACTTC
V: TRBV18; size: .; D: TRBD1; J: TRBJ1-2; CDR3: CASSPPGQGQYGYTF; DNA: TGTGCCAGCTCACCACCGGGACAGGGGCAGTATGGCTACACCTTC
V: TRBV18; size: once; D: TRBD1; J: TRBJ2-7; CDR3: CASSPGTGDTYEQYF; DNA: TGTGCCAGCTCACCTGGGACAGGGGACACCTACGAGCAGTACTTC
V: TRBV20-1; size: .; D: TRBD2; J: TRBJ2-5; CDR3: CSAIRGDQYF; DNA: TGCAGTGCTATCCGGGGGGACCAGTACTTC
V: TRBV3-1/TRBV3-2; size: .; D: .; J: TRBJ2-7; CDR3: CASSLTASSYEQYF; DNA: TGTGCCAGCAGCCTGACAGCAAGCTCCTACGAGCAGTACTTC
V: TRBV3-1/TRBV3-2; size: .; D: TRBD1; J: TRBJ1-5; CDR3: CASSPGTGDQPQHF; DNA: TGTGCCAGCAGCCCCGGGACAGGAGATCAGCCCCAGCATTTT
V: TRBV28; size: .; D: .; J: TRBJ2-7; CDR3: CASSFQGSYEQYF; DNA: TGTGCCAGCAGTTTCCAGGGGTCCTACGAGCAGTACTTC
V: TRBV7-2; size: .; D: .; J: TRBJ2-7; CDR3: CASSPRYEQYF; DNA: TGTGCCAGCAGCCCTAGATACGAGCAGTACTTC
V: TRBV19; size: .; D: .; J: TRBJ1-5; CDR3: CASSIARARQPQHF; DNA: TGTGCCAGTAGTATAGCCAGGGCTCGGCAGCCCCAGCATTTT
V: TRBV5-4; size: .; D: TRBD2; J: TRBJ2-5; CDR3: CASSLDGSGGSKETQYF; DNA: TGTGCCAGCAGCTTGGATGGTAGCGGGGGGTCCAAAGAGACCCAGTACTTC
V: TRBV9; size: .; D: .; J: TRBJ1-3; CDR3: CASSAYSGNTIYF; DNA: TGTGCCAGCAGCGCCTACTCTGGAAACACCATATATTTT
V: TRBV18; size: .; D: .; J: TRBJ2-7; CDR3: CASSPPRDRGEQYF; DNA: TGTGCCAGCTCACCTCCCCGGGACCGGGGGGAGCAGTACTTC
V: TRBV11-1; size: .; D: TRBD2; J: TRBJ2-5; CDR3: CASKGRGLAEETQYF; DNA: TGTGCCAGCAAAGGCCGGGGACTAGCGGAAGAGACCCAGTACTTC